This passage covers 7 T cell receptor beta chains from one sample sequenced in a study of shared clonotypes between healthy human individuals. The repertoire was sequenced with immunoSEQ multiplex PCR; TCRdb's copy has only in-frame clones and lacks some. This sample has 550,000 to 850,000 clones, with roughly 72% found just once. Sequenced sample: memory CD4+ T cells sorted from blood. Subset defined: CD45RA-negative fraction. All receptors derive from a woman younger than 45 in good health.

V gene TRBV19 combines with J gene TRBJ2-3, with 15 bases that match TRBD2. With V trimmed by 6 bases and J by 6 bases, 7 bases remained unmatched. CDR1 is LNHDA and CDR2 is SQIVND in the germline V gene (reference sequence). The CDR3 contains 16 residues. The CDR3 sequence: CASRSGLAGGEDTQYF. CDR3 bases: TGTGCCAGTAGAAGTGGACTAGCGGGAGGGGAGGATACGCAGTATTTT. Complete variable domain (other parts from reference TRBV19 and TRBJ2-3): DGGITQSPKYLFRKEGQNVTLSCEQNLNHDAMYWYRQDPGQGLRLIYYSQIVNDFQKGDIAEGYSVSREKKESFPLTVTSAQKNPTAFYLCASRSGLAGGEDTQYFGPGTRLTVL.

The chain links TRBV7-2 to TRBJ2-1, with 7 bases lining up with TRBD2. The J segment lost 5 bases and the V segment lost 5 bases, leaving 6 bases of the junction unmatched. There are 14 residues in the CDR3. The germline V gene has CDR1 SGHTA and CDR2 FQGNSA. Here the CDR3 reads CASSPQRGNNEQFF. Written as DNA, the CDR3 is TGTGCCAGCAGCCCACAGCGGGGTAACAATGAGCAGTTCTTC.

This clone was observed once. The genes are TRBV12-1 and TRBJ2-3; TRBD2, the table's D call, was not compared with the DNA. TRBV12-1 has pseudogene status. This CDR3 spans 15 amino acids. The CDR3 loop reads CASSYTDWGTDTQYF. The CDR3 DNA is TGTGCCAGCAGCTATACGGACTGGGGCACAGATACGCAGTATTTT.

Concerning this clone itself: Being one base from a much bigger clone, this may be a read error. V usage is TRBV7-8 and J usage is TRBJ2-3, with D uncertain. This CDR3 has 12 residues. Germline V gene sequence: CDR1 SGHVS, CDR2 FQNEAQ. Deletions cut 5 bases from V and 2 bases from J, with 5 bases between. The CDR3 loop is CASSPYTDTQYF. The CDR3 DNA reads TGTGCCAGCAGCCCCTACACAGATACGCAGTATTTT.

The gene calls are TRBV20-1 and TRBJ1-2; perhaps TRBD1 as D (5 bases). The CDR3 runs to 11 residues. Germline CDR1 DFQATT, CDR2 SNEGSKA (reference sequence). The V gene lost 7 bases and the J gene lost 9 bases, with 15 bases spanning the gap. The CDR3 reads CSVRAEGSYTF. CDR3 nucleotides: TGCAGTGTCAGAGCCGAGGGGAGCTACACCTTC.

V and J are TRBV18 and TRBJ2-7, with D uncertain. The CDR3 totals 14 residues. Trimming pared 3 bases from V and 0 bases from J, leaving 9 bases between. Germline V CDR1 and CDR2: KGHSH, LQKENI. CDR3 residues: CASSPPSLSYEQYF. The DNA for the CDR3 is TGTGCCAGCTCACCCCCAAGCCTCTCCTACGAGCAGTACTTC.

In DNA form, the CDR3 reads TGTGCCAGCTCACCGTCTCGGGGGGGGATCACTGAAGCTTTCTTT. It encodes CASSPSRGGITEAFF. The J gene is TRBJ1-1, the V gene TRBV18; a possible D gene is TRBD1 (5 bases). V lost 3 bases to trimming and J lost 4 bases, with 15 bases between them. Germline loops: CDR1 KGHSH, CDR2 LQKENI. The CDR3 has 15 residues.